One and the same sample provided the 32 T cell receptor beta chains below, sequenced in a study of T cell clonality in common variable immunodeficiency. Sequenced by immunoSEQ multiplex PCR; TCRdb stores in-frame clones only, minus some. The sample is made up of under 45,000 clones, none counted only once. Sequences were obtained from peripheral blood mononuclear cells. These receptor sequences come from a person between 18 and 75 years old in good health.

Of note for this clone: The sequenced fragment ends 3 residues before the CDR3 boundary, so the rest is inferred from the germline J gene. V gene TRBV7-6 combines with J gene TRBJ1-2, with D tentatively TRBD1 (5 bases). Germline CDR1 and CDR2: SGHVS and FNYEAQ. The CDR3 is 12 amino acids. Incomplete CDR3 DNA: TGTGCCAGCAGTCCGGGGGTTCATGAC. This encodes CASSPGVHD. The whole CDR3 sequence is CASSPGVHDYTF.

This clone was picked up many times. The observed sequence ends 3 residues before the CDR3 terminus, with the missing tail filled in from the germline J gene. V is TRBV2 and J is TRBJ2-2; D possibly corresponds to TRBD2 (8 bases). The germline CDR1 and CDR2 sequences are SNHLY and FYNNEI. With 8 bases removed from V and 5 bases from J, the gap between germline ends came to 18 bases. The CDR3 extends over 15 amino acids. Here the CDR3 reads CASQGGLVRTGELFF. CDR3 DNA, as far as it was read: TGTGCCAGCCAGGGGGGACTAGTGCGGACCGGGGAG.

This clone was seen ten or more times. From the germline J gene comes the end of the CDR3, since the read stops 3 residues before it. The chain combines TRBV12-5 with TRBJ2-1; 8 bases match TRBD1. This CDR3 is built from 13 residues. Trimming at V came to 6 bases and at J to 6 bases, leaving 4 bases not matched to a gene. The germline V gene has CDR1 LGHNT and CDR2 FRNRAP. CDR3 bases read: TGTGCTAGTGGGGGACAGGCAACCAATGAG. Amino acid sequence: CASGGQATNE. The full CDR3 is CASGGQATNEQFF.

This clone has ten or more counts. The CDR3 goes on 3 residues after the read ends, and that part is filled in from the germline J gene. The chain joins TRBV24-1 to TRBJ2-7, with 7 bases that match TRBD2. V dropped 3 bases and J dropped 3; count of bases not matched to a gene: 1. The CDR3 runs to 13 residues. Germline CDR1 reads KGHDR; CDR2 reads SFDVKD. Incomplete CDR3 DNA: TGTGCCACCAGTGATGGGGGGGACTACGAG. This codes for CATSDGGDYE. The whole CDR3 region reads CATSDGGDYEQYF.

Many counts were recorded for this clone. Read data end 3 residues before the CDR3 end; the end is taken from the germline J gene. V and J are TRBV20-1 and TRBJ2-5; 10 bases agree with TRBD2. The CDR3 has 14 amino acids. V was clipped by 4 bases and J by 1 base; unmatched bases: 3. From germline, CDR1 is DFQATT and CDR2 SNEGSKA (reference sequence). CDR3 DNA (partial): TGCAGTGCTATCCGGACTAGCGGCCAAGAGACC. This codes for CSAIRTSGQET. The CDR3 in its entirety is CSAIRTSGQETQYF.

The table lists this clone with many counts. With the read ending 3 residues before the CDR3 end, the germline J gene is used to fill in that end. This chain joins TRBV9 and TRBJ2-3; the match to TRBD2 covers 13 bases. Germline V gene lookup returns CDR1 SGDLS and CDR2 YYNGEE. Trimming at V came to 5 bases and at J to 2 bases, leaving 5 bases not matched to a gene. The CDR3 contains 16 residues. The DNA read from the CDR3 is TGTGCCAGCAGTCTGGGACTAGCGGGGTCCACAGATACG. It specifies CASSLGLAGSTDT. The complete CDR3 sequence is CASSLGLAGSTDTQYF.

There are a few counts of this clone. The read finishes 3 residues shy of the CDR3 end, and the germline J gene is used to complete it. The V gene is TRBV18, the J gene TRBJ1-2, with 7 nucleotides matching TRBD1. This CDR3 spans 12 amino acids. CDR1 is KGHSH and CDR2 is LQKENI in the germline V gene. The DNA read from the CDR3 is TGTGCCAGCTCAACGACAGGGAGGGAC. Its protein product is CASSTTGRD. The CDR3 as a whole reads CASSTTGRDYTF.

This clone was observed many times. The CDR3 end lies 3 residues beyond the end of the read and is filled in from the germline J gene. The rearrangement uses TRBV5-1 and TRBJ2-3, with 8 bases fitting TRBD2. Looked up from germline, CDR1 is SGHRS and CDR2 is YFSETQ. The ends lost 3 bases at V and 6 bases at J; junction bases unmatched: 9. The CDR3 contains 15 residues. The covered CDR3 bases are TGCGCCAGCAGCTCAACTAGCGGCTTGATGGATACG. This sequence encodes CASSSTSGLMDT. The full CDR3 protein is CASSSTSGLMDTQYF.

Of note for this clone: Read data end 3 residues before the CDR3 end; the end is taken from the germline J gene. This chain joins TRBV6-2 or TRBV6-3 and TRBJ2-7; no definite D call. The CDR3 totals 11 residues. Germline V gene lookup returns CDR1 MNHEY and CDR2 SVGEGT. Trimming took 7 bases from V and 3 from J, leaving 7 bases between them. CDR3 protein: CASTLNYEQYF. The part of the CDR3 DNA that was read is TGTGCCAGCACCCTAAACTACGAG.

With respect to this clone: The CDR3 goes on 3 residues after the read ends, and that part is filled in from the germline J gene. The chain couples TRBV27 to TRBJ2-7; TRBD2 aligns across 15 bases. Germline V gene data show CDR1 as MNHEY and CDR2 as SMNVEV (reference sequence). V gave up 10 bases and J gave up 3 bases; unmatched junction bases: 7. This CDR3 has 15 amino acids. The sequenced part of the CDR3 DNA is TGTGCCACGGGACTAGCGGGAGGTATCCTCTACGAG. As protein: CATGLAGGILYE. The CDR3 reads in full as CATGLAGGILYEQYF.

In this sample, this clone turned up many times. The read ends 3 residues early relative to the CDR3; the germline J gene fills the gap. The J gene is TRBJ1-1, the V gene TRBV5-5; D gene uncertain. Germline-derived CDR1 and CDR2 are SGHKS and YYEKEE (reference sequence). V lost 1 base and J 1 base, leaving 8 bases between the germline ends. The CDR3 sequence is 14 residues long. CDR3 region: CASSLWAGNTEAFF. The sequenced CDR3 bases are TGTGCCAGCAGCTTGTGGGCGGGGAACACTGAA.

In its sample, this clone was seen many times. The read terminates 3 residues ahead of where the CDR3 ends, so the germline J gene completes it. This chain joins TRBV2 and TRBJ2-1; 9 nucleotides match TRBD2. Per germline, CDR1 SNHLY and CDR2 FYNNEI. This CDR3 has 16 amino acids. V gave up 1 base and J gave up 7 bases; unmatched junction bases: 8. CDR3 region: CASSEEGAGGGNEQFF. CDR3 bases read: TGTGCCAGCAGTGAAGAAGGGGCGGGAGGGGGAAATGAG.

Worth noting for this clone: Read sequence stops 3 residues before the CDR3 end, and the germline J gene provides the missing end. V usage is TRBV7-2 and J usage is TRBJ2-4, with TRBD2 matching 7 bases. The CDR3 has 12 amino acids. The germline gives CDR1 SGHTA, CDR2 FQGNSA. The CDR3: CASSPTTGGQYF. CDR3 DNA, as far as it was read: TGTGCCAGCAGCCCAACGACGGGGGGT. Together with reference TRBV7-2 and TRBJ2-4, the CDR3 gives the full variable domain: GAGVSQSPSNKVTEKGKDVELRCDPISGHTALYWYRQSLGQGLEFLIYFQGNSAPDKSGLPSDRFSAERTGGSVSTLTIQRTQQEDSAVYLCASSPTTGGQYFGAGTRLSVL.

This clone was counted many times. The missing CDR3 end, 3 residues past where the read stops, is filled in from the germline J gene. This chain uses TRBV5-4 with TRBJ1-4; 9 nucleotides line up with TRBD1. V trimming: 4 bases; J trimming: 5 bases; junction bases outside the gene matches: 6. The germline gives CDR1 SGHNT, CDR2 YYREEE (reference sequence). The CDR3 length is 15 residues. CDR3 DNA, as far as it was read: TGTGCCAGCAGCAATTCCGGGACAGGGAATGAAAAA. As protein: CASSNSGTGNEK. The CDR3 in its entirety is CASSNSGTGNEKLFF.

This clone was seen at least ten times. The read comes to an end 3 residues before the CDR3 does, leaving the germline J gene to fill in the end. The chain joins TRBV20-1 to TRBJ1-2, with D tentatively TRBD1 (5 bases). Germline V lookup: CDR1 DFQATT, CDR2 SNEGSKA (reference sequence). The CDR3 loop spans 11 amino acids. V was clipped by 2 bases and J by 6 bases, with 7 bases between them. CDR3 DNA, as far as it was read: TGCAGTGCTAGACAGGACAATGGC. As protein: CSARQDNG. The entire CDR3 protein is CSARQDNGYTF.

In this sample, this clone turned up many times. The sequence runs out 3 residues before the end of the CDR3; the remainder is reconstructed from the germline J gene. V usage is TRBV7-9 and J usage is TRBJ2-1; 8 bases are a match to TRBD2. The ends lost 1 base at V and 5 bases at J; junction bases unmatched: 4. CDR1 and CDR2 from the germline V gene are SEHNR and FQNEAQ (reference sequence). This CDR3 region has 15 residues. CDR3 DNA, as far as it was read: TGTGCCAGCAGCTTAGGGGCGGGAGGAAACAATGAG. It encodes CASSLGAGGNNE. In full, the CDR3 is CASSLGAGGNNEQFF.

Many counts were recorded for this clone. The observed sequence ends 3 residues before the CDR3 terminus, with the missing tail filled in from the germline J gene. The chain uses TRBV5-6 and TRBJ2-4; D gene uncertain. Germline CDR1 reads SGHDT; CDR2 reads YYEEEE. Trimming pared 1 base from V and 3 bases from J, leaving 11 bases between. CDR3 length equals 15 residues. The sequenced part of the CDR3 DNA is TGTGCCAGCAGCTTGCTTAGTCTCGACAAAAACATT. Residues: CASSLLSLDKNI. In full, the CDR3 is CASSLLSLDKNIQYF.

This clone was seen many times. The read stops 3 residues short of the end of the CDR3; the missing end is completed from the germline J gene. The gene calls are TRBV7-8 and TRBJ2-7, with 9 bases identical to TRBD2. The ends lost 1 base at V and 4 bases at J; junction bases unmatched: 8. CDR3 length: 16 amino acids. Germline loops: CDR1 SGHVS, CDR2 FQNEAQ. The CDR3 DNA, read in part, is TGTGCCAGCAGCTTAGAAGCTAGCGGGAAACCGTACGAG. Protein sequence: CASSLEASGKPYE. The full CDR3 is CASSLEASGKPYEQYF.

The sample holds many counts of this clone. Coverage ceases 3 residues before the CDR3 finishes, and the germline J gene fills in the end. The V gene is TRBV28, the J gene TRBJ2-7; TRBD2 is a possible D gene (6 bases). The CDR3 has 14 residues. Trimming pared 6 bases from V and 1 base from J, leaving 13 bases between. Looked up from germline, CDR1 is MDHEN and CDR2 is SYDVKM. Incomplete CDR3 DNA: TGTGCCAGCAGACTGAGCGGAGGGTCCTACGAG. It yields the protein CASRLSGGSYE. The full CDR3 sequence reads CASRLSGGSYEQYF.

This clone was observed at least ten times. The read stops 3 residues short of the end of the CDR3; the missing end is completed from the germline J gene. The rearrangement uses TRBV20-1 and TRBJ2-5; the D gene is possibly TRBD2 (6 bases). The CDR3 extends over 14 amino acids. The V and J ends lost 2 bases and 4 bases respectively, with 14 bases between them. CDR1 DFQATT and CDR2 SNEGSKA come from the germline V gene (reference sequence). Incomplete CDR3 DNA: TGCAGTGCTAGACATGCACGGGGAGGAGAGACC. This translates into CSARHARGGET. The CDR3 reads in full as CSARHARGGETQYF.

This clone was detected ten times or more. From the germline J gene comes the end of the CDR3, since the read stops 3 residues before it. The chain employs TRBV7-9 and TRBJ2-7; tentatively, D is TRBD1 (6 bases). V was clipped by 4 bases and J by 5 bases, with 15 bases between them. The CDR3 spans 14 residues. Germline V gene sequence: CDR1 SEHNR, CDR2 FQNEAQ (reference sequence). The covered CDR3 bases are TGTGCCAGCAGCTCCCGCAGGGGAAGTCACGAG. It is translated as CASSSRRGSHE. In full, the CDR3 is CASSSRRGSHEQYF.

Many counts were recorded for this clone. The chain's CDR3 is CASSLGGTPHNEQFF. The DNA read from the CDR3 is TGTGCCAGCAGCTTAGGCGGGACACCTCACAATGAG. The chain links TRBV7-9 to TRBJ2-1; D may be TRBD1 or TRBD2 (6 bases each). The CDR3 is cut off 3 residues early in the read; its end comes from the germline J gene. CDR1 is SEHNR, CDR2 FQNEAQ, per germline (reference sequence). The ends were cut back, 1 base at V and 5 bases at J, with 12 bases in the middle. This CDR3 is built from 15 residues.

This clone showed up many times. The read terminates 3 residues ahead of where the CDR3 ends, so the germline J gene completes it. Other DNA sequences of this sample code for an identical CDR3. The V and J genes are TRBV29-1 and TRBJ2-3, with TRBD1 as a possible D gene (6 bases). The CDR3 totals 13 residues. The V and J ends lost 4 bases and 2 bases respectively, with 10 bases between them. In germline, CDR1 is SQVTM, CDR2 ANQGSEA. The CDR3: CSVVGGATDTQYF. CDR3 DNA (partial): TGCAGCGTTGTTGGGGGCGCCACAGATACG.

The table lists this clone with many counts. The observed sequence ends 3 residues before the CDR3 terminus, with the missing tail filled in from the germline J gene. This rearrangement joins TRBV30 to TRBJ2-1, with D perhaps matching TRBD1 or TRBD2 (6 bases each). The CDR3 covers 14 residues. Germline V gene lookup returns CDR1 GTSNPN and CDR2 SVGIG (reference sequence). The V end was cut by 4 bases, the J end by 4 bases, with 14 bases between. The CDR3 loop reads CAWIRGTPYNEQFF. CDR3 DNA (partial): TGTGCCTGGATACGCGGGACACCTTACAATGAG.

At least ten counts were recorded for this clone. The read comes to an end 3 residues before the CDR3 does, leaving the germline J gene to fill in the end. The chain carries TRBV10-3 and TRBJ2-5; 12 bases line up with TRBD2. There are 15 residues in the CDR3. CDR1 and CDR2 (germline): ENHRY, SYGVKD. V lost 6 bases to trimming and J lost 2 bases; unmatched junction nucleotides: 4. The DNA read from the CDR3 is TGTGCCATCAGGCCCGGACTAGCGGGGCAAGAGACC. Translated, it gives CAIRPGLAGQET. The whole CDR3 sequence is CAIRPGLAGQETQYF.

This clone was counted many times. With the read ending 3 residues before the CDR3 end, the germline J gene is used to fill in that end. The rearrangement uses TRBV7-8 and TRBJ2-1, with D possibly TRBD2 on 6 matching bases. CDR3 length equals 16 residues. CDR1 and CDR2 from the germline V gene are SGHVS and FQNEAQ. V lost 1 base and J lost 2, with 12 bases in between. CDR3 DNA (partial): TGTGCCAGCAGCTTAGAGAGAGCGGGCGCCTACAATGAG. Protein product: CASSLERAGAYNE. The full-length CDR3 reads as CASSLERAGAYNEQFF. Full variable domain (rest looked up from reference TRBV7-8 and TRBJ2-1): GAGVSQSPRYKVAKRGQDVALRCDPISGHVSLFWYQQALGQGPEFLTYFQNEAQLDKSGLPSDRFFAERPEGSVSTLKIQRTQQEDSAVYLCASSLERAGAYNEQFFGPGTRLTVL.

On this clone itself: Coverage ceases 3 residues before the CDR3 finishes, and the germline J gene fills in the end. This rearrangement joins TRBV7-9 to TRBJ2-7, with D maybe TRBD2 (7 bases). The CDR3 is 11 residues long. In germline, CDR1 is SEHNR, CDR2 FQNEAQ (reference sequence). The CDR3 bases that were read are TGTTCCCTCGGGGGGCCGTACGAG. Translating it yields CSLGGPYE. The full CDR3 reads CSLGGPYEQYF.

The table lists this clone with many counts. The CDR3 end is not reached by the read, which stops 3 residues before it; the germline J gene fills it in. The rearrangement uses TRBV19 and TRBJ1-4; D may be TRBD1 (6 bases). The germline gives CDR1 LNHDA, CDR2 SQIVND (reference sequence). Deletions cut 9 bases from V and 3 bases from J, with 14 bases between. The CDR3 covers 14 residues. CDR3 DNA (partial): TGTGCCAGCGCTACAGGGAGGGCTAATGAAAAA. As protein: CASATGRANEK. The whole CDR3 sequence is CASATGRANEKLFF. Full variable domain (remainder filled in from reference TRBV19 and TRBJ1-4): DGGITQSPKYLFRKEGQNVTLSCEQNLNHDAMYWYRQDPGQGLRLIYYSQIVNDFQKGDIAEGYSVSREKKESFPLTVTSAQKNPTAFYLCASATGRANEKLFFGSGTQLSVL.

This clone occurred many times. The missing CDR3 end, 3 residues past where the read stops, is filled in from the germline J gene. This chain links TRBV2 with TRBJ2-3; D is unresolved. The CDR3 is 14 amino acids. V was pared by 5 bases and J by 0 bases, with 9 bases between. Germline-derived CDR1 and CDR2 are SNHLY and FYNNEI. CDR3 amino acids: CASSSSLSTDTQYF. The covered CDR3 bases are TGTGCCAGCAGTTCAAGTCTAAGCACAGATACG.

Regarding this clone: The observed sequence ends 3 residues before the CDR3 terminus, with the missing tail filled in from the germline J gene. The J gene is TRBJ2-1, the V gene TRBV11-2; a possible D gene is TRBD2 (6 bases). The CDR3 is 14 residues long. The V end lost 3 bases, the J end lost 1 base, and 7 bases lay between the germline ends. Germline V lookup: CDR1 SGHAT, CDR2 FQNNGV. The CDR3 sequence: CASSFGGSYNEQFF. CDR3 DNA, as far as it was read: TGTGCCAGCAGCTTCGGAGGGTCCTACAATGAG.

This clone was recorded a few times. With the read ending 3 residues before the CDR3 end, the germline J gene is used to fill in that end. The chain couples TRBV30 to TRBJ2-4; no reliable D call. Germline V lookup: CDR1 GTSNPN, CDR2 SVGIG (reference sequence). The CDR3 consists of 13 residues. The CDR3 DNA, read in part, is TGTGCCTGGAGTGACGTACCGAACTATGGT. The encoded protein is CAWSDVPNYG. The CDR3 reads in full as CAWSDVPNYGQYF.

This clone was counted ten times or more. Read data end 3 residues before the CDR3 end; the end is taken from the germline J gene. The chain carries TRBV18 and TRBJ1-2, with 7 bases that match TRBD1. The junction had 6 bases not matched to a gene; V was cut back by 1 base and J by 7 bases. The germline V gene has CDR1 KGHSH and CDR2 LQKENI. This CDR3 contains 14 residues. CDR3 bases read: TGTGCCAGCTCACCACGTGACAGGGAGGCTGGC. It is translated as CASSPRDREAG. The CDR3 in full is CASSPRDREAGYTF.